Shown below are 5 T cell receptor beta chains from a single sample sequenced in a study of blood T cell repertoires in COVID-19. The assay was immunoSEQ multiplex PCR, and TCRdb's table has in-frame clones only and misses some. Among about 270,000 clones listed, around 86% were seen once. Sequenced material: peripheral blood. The receptors were gathered from a man aged 40-55 years with active or convalescent COVID-19.

The V call is TRBV19, the J call TRBJ1-2; the match to TRBD1 covers 8 bases. Trimming cost V 5 bases and J 7 bases; bases outside gene matches: 6. The CDR3 consists of 13 residues. In germline, CDR1 is LNHDA, CDR2 SQIVND (reference sequence). The CDR3 region has the DNA TGTGCCAGTAGTCGGACAGGGTTTCGTGGCTACACCTTC. This encodes CASSRTGFRGYTF.

The chain carries TRBV2 and TRBJ1-4; no reliable D call. CDR3 length equals 17 residues. Trimming took off 8 bases at V and 1 base at J, with 20 bases between the two ends. Germline lookup yields CDR1 SNHLY and CDR2 FYNNEI. DNA of the CDR3: TGTGCCAGCCTAGAGAGGTTTGGCCAGCAAACTAATGAAAAACTGTTTTTT. It codes for CASLERFGQQTNEKLFF.

V usage is TRBV2 and J usage is TRBJ1-1; 7 positions match TRBD1. After removal of 6 bases from V and 5 bases from J, the junction contained 12 bases not matched to a gene. From germline, CDR1 is SNHLY and CDR2 FYNNEI. The CDR3 length is 15 residues. The CDR3 loop reads CASSLLTGPGTEAFF. CDR3 nucleotide sequence: TGTGCCAGCAGCCTCTTGACAGGGCCGGGTACTGAAGCTTTCTTT.

The CDR3 loop is CASSYIFLQTGDGYTF. As DNA, the CDR3 is TGTGCCAGCAGTTATATATTTCTTCAGACAGGAGATGGCTACACCTTC. The chain recombines TRBV6-5 with TRBJ1-2, with D perhaps matching TRBD1 (6 bases). Trimming stripped 3 bases from V and 6 bases from J, with 20 bases between. Looked up from germline, CDR1 is MNHEY and CDR2 is SVGAGI. The CDR3 covers 16 residues.

CDR3 sequence reads: CATSDPRGSGNTIYF. The CDR3 DNA is TGTGCCACCAGTGATCCCAGGGGCTCTGGAAACACCATATATTTT. The rearrangement joins TRBV24-1 to TRBJ1-3; maybe TRBD1 (6 bases). Germline CDR1 KGHDR, CDR2 SFDVKD. Between the trimmed V and J ends, which lost 3 bases and 0 bases, there was a span of 8 bases. The CDR3 runs to 15 residues.